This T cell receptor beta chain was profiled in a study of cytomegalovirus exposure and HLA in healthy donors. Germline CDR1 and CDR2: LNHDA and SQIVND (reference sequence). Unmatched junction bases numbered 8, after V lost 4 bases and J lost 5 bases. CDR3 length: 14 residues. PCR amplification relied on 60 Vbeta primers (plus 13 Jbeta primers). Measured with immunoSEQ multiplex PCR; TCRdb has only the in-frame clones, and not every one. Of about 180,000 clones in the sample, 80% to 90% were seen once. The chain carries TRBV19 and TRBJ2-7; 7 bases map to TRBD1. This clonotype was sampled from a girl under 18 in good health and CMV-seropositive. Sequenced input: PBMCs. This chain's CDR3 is CASSKRQGDDEQYF. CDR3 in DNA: TGTGCCAGTAGTAAGAGACAGGGAGACGACGAGCAGTACTTC. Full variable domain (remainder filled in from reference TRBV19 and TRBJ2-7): DGGITQSPKYLFRKEGQNVTLSCEQNLNHDAMYWYRQDPGQGLRLIYYSQIVNDFQKGDIAEGYSVSREKKESFPLTVTSAQKNPTAFYLCASSKRQGDDEQYFGPGTRLTVT.